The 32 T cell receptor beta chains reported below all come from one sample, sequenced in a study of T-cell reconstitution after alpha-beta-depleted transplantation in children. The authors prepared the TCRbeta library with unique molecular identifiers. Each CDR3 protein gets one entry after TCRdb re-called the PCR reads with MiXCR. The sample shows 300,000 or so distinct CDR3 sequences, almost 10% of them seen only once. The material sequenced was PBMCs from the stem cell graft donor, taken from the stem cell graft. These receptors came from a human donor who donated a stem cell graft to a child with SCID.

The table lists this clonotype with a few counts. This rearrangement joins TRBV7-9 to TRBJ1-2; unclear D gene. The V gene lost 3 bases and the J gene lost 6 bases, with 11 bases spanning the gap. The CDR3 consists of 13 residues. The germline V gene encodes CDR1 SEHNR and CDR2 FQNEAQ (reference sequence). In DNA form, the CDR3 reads TGTGCCAGCAGCTTCGGCGGGGAAGATGGCTACACCTTC. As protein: CASSFGGEDGYTF.

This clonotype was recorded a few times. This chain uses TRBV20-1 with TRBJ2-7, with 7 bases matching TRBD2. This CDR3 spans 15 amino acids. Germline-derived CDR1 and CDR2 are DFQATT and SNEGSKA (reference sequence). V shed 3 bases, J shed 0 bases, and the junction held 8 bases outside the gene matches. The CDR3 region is CSARRGGGSSYEQYF. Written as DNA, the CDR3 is TGCAGTGCTAGGAGAGGCGGGGGAAGCTCCTACGAGCAGTACTTC.

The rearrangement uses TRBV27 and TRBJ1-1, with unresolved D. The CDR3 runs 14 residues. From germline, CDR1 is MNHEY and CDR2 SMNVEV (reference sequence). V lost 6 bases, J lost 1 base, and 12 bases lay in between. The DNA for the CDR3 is TGTGCCAGCAGGAATAGAAGAGCGAACACTGAAGCTTTCTTT. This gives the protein CASRNRRANTEAFF.

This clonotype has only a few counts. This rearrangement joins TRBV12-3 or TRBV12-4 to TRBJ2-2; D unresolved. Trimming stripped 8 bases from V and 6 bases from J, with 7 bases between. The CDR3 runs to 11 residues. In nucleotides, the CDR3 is TGTGCCAGCGGTGGAGCCGGGGAGCTGTTTTTT. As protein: CASGGAGELFF.

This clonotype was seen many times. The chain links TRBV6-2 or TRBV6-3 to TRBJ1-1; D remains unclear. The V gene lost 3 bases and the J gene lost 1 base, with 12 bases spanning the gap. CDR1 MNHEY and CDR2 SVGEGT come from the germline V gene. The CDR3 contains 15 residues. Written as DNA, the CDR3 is TGTGCCAGCAGTTATTCCGCCGGACGGAACACTGAAGCTTTCTTT. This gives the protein CASSYSAGRNTEAFF.

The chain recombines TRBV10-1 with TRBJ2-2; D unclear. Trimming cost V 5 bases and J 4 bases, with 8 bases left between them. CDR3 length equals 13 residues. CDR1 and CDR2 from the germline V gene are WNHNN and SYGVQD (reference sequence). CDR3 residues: CASSRQTTGELFF. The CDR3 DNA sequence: TGCGCCAGCAGTCGGCAGACCACCGGGGAGCTGTTTTTT.

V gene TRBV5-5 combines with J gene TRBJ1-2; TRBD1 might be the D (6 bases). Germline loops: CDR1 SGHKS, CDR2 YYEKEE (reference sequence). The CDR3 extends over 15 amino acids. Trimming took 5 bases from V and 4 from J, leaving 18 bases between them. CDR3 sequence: CASSHRTDSSYGYTF. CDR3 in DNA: TGTGCCAGCAGTCACCGGACAGACTCTAGCTATGGCTACACCTTC.

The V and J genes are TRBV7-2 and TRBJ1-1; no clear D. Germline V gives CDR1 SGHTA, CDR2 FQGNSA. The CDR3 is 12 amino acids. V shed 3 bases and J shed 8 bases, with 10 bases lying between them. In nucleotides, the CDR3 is TGTGCCAGCAGCTTGGGAATTGAGGAAGCTTTCTTT. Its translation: CASSLGIEEAFF.

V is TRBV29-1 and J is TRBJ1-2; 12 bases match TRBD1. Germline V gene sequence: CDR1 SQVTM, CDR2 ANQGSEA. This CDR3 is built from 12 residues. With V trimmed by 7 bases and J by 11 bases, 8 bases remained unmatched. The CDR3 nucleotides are TGCAGCGCACCGGGACAGGGGGCGGAGTACACCTTC. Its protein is CSAPGQGAEYTF.

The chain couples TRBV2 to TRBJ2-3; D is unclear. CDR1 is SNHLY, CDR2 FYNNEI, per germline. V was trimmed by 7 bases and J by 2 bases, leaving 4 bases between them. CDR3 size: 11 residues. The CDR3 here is CASTATDTQYF. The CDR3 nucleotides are TGTGCCAGCACAGCCACAGATACGCAGTATTTT.

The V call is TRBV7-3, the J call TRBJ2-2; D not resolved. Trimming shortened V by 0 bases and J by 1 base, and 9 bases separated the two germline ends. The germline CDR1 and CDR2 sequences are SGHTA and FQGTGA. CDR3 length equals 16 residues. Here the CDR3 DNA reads TGTGCCAGCAGCTTAACCGGTTGGGGGAACACCGGGGAGCTGTTTTTT. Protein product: CASSLTGWGNTGELFF.

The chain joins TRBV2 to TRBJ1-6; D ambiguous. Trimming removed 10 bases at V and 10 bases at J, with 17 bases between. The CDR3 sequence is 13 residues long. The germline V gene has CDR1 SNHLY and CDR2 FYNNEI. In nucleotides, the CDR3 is TGTGCCACCAAGCGGGAGGGCGGATCACCCCTCCACTTT. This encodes CATKREGGSPLHF.

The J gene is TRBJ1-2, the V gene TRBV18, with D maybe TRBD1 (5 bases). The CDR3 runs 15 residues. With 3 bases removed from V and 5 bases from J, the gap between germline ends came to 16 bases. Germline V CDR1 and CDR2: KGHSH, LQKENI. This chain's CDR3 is CASSPKRDPTYGYTF. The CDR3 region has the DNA TGTGCCAGCTCACCGAAAAGGGACCCAACGTATGGCTACACCTTC.

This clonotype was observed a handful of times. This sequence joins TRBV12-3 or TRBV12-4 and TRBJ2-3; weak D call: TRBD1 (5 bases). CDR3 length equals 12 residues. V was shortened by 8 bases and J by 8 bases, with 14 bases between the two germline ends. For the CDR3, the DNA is TGTGCCAGCCATACAGGTCCGGGTACGCAGTATTTT. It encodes CASHTGPGTQYF.

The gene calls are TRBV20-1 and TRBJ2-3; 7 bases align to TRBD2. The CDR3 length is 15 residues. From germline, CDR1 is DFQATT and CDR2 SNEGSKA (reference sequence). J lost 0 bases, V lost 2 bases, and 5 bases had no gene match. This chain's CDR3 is CSARNQAGSTDTQYF. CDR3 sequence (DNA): TGCAGTGCTAGAAATCAAGCGGGGAGCACAGATACGCAGTATTTT.

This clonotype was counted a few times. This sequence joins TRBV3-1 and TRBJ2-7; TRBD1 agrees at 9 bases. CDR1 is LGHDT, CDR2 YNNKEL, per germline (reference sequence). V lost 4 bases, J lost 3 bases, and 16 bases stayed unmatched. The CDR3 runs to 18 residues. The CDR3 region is CASSRPWGTGNKGYEQYF. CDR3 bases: TGTGCCAGCAGCCGCCCGTGGGGGACAGGGAACAAGGGCTACGAGCAGTACTTC.

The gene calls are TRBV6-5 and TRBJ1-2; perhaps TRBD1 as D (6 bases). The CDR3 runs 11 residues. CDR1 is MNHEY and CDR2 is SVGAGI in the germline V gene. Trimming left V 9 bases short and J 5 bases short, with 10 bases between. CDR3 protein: CASKGEYGYTF. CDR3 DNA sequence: TGTGCCAGTAAGGGGGAATATGGCTACACCTTC.

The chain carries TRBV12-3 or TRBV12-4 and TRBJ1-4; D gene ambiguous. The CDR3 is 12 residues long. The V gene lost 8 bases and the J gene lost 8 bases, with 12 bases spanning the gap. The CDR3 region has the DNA TGTGCCAGCGGCAGAAACAAGGAAAAACTGTTTTTT. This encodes CASGRNKEKLFF.

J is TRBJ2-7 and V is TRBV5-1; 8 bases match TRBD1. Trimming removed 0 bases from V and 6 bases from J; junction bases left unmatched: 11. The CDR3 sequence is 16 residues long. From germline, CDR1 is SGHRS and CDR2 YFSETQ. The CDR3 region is CASSLDLGQGASEQYF. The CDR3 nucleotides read TGCGCCAGCAGCTTGGACTTGGGGCAGGGGGCTTCCGAGCAGTACTTC.

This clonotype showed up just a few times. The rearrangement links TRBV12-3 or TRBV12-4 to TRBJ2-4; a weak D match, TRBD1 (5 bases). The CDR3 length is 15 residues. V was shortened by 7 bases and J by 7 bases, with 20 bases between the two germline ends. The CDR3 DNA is TGTGCCAGCACCAGAAGTGGACCCCAGGGCAACATTCAGTACTTC. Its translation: CASTRSGPQGNIQYF.

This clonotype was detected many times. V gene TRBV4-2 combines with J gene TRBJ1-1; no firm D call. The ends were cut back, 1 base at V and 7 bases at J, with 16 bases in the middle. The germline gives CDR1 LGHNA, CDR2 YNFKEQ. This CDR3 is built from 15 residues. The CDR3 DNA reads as TGTGCCAGCAGCCAAGTGGATAGGGATATGGTTGAAGCTTTCTTT. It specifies CASSQVDRDMVEAFF.

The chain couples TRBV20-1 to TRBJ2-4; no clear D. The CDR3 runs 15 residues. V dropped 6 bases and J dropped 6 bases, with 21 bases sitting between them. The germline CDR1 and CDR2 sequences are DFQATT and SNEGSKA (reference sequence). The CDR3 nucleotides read TGCAGTGCCCTCCCCCCGGGCCGATGGGGAAACATTCAGTACTTC. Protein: CSALPPGRWGNIQYF.

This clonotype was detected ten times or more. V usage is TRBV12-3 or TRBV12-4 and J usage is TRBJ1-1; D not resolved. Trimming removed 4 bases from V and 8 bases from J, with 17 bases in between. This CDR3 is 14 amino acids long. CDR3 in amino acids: CASSSQHGGGEAFF. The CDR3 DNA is TGTGCCAGCAGTTCCCAGCATGGTGGCGGAGAAGCTTTCTTT.

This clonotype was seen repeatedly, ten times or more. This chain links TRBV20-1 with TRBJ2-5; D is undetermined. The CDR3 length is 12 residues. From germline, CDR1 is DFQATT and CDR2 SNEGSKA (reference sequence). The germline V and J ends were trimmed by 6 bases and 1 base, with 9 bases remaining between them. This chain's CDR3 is CSAKDGQETQYF. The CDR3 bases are TGCAGTGCGAAGGACGGCCAAGAGACCCAGTACTTC.

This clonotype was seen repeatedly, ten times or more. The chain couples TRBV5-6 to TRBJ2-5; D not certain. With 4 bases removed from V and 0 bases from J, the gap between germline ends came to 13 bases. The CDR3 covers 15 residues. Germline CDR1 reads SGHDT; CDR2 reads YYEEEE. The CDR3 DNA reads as TGTGCCAGCAGCCATGTCAGACACAACCAAGAGACCCAGTACTTC. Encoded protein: CASSHVRHNQETQYF.

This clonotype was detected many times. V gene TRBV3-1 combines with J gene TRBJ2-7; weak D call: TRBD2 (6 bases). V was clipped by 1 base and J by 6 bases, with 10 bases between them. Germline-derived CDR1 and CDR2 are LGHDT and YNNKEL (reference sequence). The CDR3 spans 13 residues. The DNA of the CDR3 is TGTGCCAGCAGCCAAGGCCCCGGGGGCGAGCAGTACTTC. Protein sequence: CASSQGPGGEQYF.

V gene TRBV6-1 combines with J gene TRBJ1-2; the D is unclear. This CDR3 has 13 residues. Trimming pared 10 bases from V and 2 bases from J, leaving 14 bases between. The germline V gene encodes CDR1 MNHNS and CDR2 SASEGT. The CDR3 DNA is TGTGCCAACCGGAGGCTAGACAACTATGGCTACACCTTC. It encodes CANRRLDNYGYTF.

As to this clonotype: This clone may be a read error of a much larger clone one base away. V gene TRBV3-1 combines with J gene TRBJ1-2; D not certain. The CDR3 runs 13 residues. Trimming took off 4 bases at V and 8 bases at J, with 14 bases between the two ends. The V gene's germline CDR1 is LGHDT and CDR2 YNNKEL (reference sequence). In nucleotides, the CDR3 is TGTGCCAGCAGCCTGGACGGAACGTCGGGCTACACCTTC. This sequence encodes CASSLDGTSGYTF. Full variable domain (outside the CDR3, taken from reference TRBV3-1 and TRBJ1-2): DTAVSQTPKYLVTQMGNDKSIKCEQNLGHDTMYWYKQDSKKFLKIMFSYNNKELIINETVPNRFSPKSPDKAHLNLHINSLELGDSAVYFCASSLDGTSGYTFGSGTRLTVV.

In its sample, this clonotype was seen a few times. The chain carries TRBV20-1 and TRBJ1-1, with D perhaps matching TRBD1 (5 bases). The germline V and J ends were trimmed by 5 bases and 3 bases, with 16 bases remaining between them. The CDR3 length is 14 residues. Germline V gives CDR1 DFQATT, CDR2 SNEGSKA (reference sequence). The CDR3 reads CSAGGDPRDTEAFF. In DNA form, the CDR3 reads TGCAGTGCTGGAGGGGACCCGAGGGACACTGAAGCTTTCTTT.

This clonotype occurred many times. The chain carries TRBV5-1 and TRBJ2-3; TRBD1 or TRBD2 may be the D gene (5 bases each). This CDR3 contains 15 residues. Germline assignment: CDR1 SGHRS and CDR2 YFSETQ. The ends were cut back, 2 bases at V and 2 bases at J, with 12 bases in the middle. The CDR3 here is CASSLRGAYTDTQYF. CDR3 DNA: TGCGCCAGCAGCTTAAGAGGGGCGTACACAGATACGCAGTATTTT.

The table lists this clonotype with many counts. This chain's CDR3 is CASSTMTGAGGQFF. The CDR3 DNA reads as TGCGCCAGCAGCACAATGACAGGGGCCGGAGGGCAGTTCTTC. The rearrangement links TRBV5-1 to TRBJ2-1; 8 bases match TRBD1. This CDR3 contains 14 residues. Trimming at V came to 4 bases and at J to 12 bases, leaving 12 bases not matched to a gene. Germline V gives CDR1 SGHRS, CDR2 YFSETQ. The full variable domain, in which reference TRBV5-1 and TRBJ2-1 provide the parts outside the CDR3, is KAGVTQTPRYLIKTRGQQVTLSCSPISGHRSVSWYQQTPGQGLQFLFEYFSETQRNKGNFPGRFSGRQFSNSRSEMNVSTLELGDSALYLCASSTMTGAGGQFFGPGTRLTVL.

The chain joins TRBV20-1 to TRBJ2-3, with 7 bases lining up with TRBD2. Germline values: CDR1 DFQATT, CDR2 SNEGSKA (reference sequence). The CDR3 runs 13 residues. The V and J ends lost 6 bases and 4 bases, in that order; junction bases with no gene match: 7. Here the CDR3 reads CSAFRGEPDTQYF. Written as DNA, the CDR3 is TGCAGTGCCTTCCGGGGGGAACCAGATACGCAGTATTTT.